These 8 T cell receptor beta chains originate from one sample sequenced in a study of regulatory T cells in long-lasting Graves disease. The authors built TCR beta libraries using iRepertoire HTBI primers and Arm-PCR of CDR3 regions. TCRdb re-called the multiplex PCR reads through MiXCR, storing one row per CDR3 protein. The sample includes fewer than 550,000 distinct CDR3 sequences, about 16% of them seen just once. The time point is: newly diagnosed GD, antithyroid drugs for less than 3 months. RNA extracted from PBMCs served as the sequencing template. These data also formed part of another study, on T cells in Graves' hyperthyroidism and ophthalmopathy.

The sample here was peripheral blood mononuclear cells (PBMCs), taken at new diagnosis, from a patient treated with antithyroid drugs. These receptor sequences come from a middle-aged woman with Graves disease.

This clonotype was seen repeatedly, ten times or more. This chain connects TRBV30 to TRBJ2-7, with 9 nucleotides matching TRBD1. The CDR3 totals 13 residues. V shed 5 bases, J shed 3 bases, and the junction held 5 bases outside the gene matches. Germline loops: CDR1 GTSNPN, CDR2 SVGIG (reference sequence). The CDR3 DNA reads TGTGCCTGGGGGACAGGGCCAAACTACGAGCAGTACTTC. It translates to CAWGTGPNYEQYF. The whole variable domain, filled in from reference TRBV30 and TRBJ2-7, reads SQTIHQWPATLVQPVGSPLSLECTVEGTSNPNLYWYRQAAGRGLQLLFYSVGIGQISSEVPQNLSASRPQDRQFILSSKKLLLSDSGFYLCAWGTGPNYEQYFGPGTRLTVT.

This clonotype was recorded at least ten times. CDR3 amino acids: CASTGGSTEAFF. In nucleotides, the CDR3 is TGCGCCAGCACGGGAGGGAGCACTGAAGCTTTCTTT. The chain has TRBV5-1 and TRBJ1-1; D uncertain. The CDR3 sequence is 12 residues long. The V and J ends lost 6 bases and 4 bases respectively, with 10 bases between them. Germline V gene lookup returns CDR1 SGHRS and CDR2 YFSETQ.

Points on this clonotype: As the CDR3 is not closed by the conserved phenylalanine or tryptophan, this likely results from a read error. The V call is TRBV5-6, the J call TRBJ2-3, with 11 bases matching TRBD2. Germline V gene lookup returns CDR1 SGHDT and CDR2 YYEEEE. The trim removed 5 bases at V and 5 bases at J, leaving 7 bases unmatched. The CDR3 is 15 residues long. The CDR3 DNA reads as TGTGCCAGCAGACAACTAGCGGGGGACGGAGATACGCAGTATTCT. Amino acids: CASRQLAGDGDTQYS.

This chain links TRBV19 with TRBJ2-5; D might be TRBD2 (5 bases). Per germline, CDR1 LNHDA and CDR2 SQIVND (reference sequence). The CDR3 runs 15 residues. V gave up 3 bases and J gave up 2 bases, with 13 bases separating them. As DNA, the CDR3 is TGTGCCAGTAGTATTGGCCAGAGGGTGCAAGAGACCCAGTACTTC. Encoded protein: CASSIGQRVQETQYF.

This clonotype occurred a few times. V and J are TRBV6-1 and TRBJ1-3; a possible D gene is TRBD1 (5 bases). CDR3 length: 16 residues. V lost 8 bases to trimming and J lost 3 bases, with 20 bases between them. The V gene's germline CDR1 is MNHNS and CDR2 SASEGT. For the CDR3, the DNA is TGTGCCAGCGCACCGACCCGGGGCTTGATTGGAAACACCATATATTTT. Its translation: CASAPTRGLIGNTIYF.

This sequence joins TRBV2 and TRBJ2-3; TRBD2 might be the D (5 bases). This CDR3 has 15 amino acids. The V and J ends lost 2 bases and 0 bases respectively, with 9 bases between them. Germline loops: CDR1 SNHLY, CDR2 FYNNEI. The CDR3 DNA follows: TGTGCCAGCAGTGAACGGACTCAGAGCACAGATACGCAGTATTTT. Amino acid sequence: CASSERTQSTDTQYF. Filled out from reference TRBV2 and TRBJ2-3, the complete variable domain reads EPEVTQTPSHQVTQMGQEVILRCVPISNHLYFYWYRQILGQKVEFLVSFYNNEISEKSEIFDDQFSVERPDGSNFTLKIRSTKLEDSAMYFCASSERTQSTDTQYFGPGTRLTVL.

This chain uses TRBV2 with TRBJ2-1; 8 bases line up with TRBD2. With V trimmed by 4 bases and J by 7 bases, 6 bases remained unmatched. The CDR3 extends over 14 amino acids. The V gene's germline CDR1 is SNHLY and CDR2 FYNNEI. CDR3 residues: CASSAGGGHNEQFF. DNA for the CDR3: TGTGCCAGCAGTGCCGGGGGGGGGCATAATGAGCAGTTCTTC.

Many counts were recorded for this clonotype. The CDR3 region is CASSLSAATIYF. The DNA of the CDR3 is TGTGCCAGCAGCTTATCGGCGGCCACCATATATTTT. V and J are TRBV11-3 and TRBJ1-3; D call uncertain. The CDR3 has 12 residues. Trimming removed 2 bases at V and 9 bases at J, with 8 bases between. Germline-derived CDR1 and CDR2 are SGHNT and YENEEA.